This record looks at one TCR beta chain sequence and its context. Blood samples were obtained at baseline, cycle 4 day 1, and cycle 7 day 1. The sample is drawn from a study of OX40 agonist ivuxolimab in advanced cancers. Background on the study: Patients were dosed intravenously with ivuxolimab at 0.01 to 10 mg/kg every 2 weeks. Cohort: 80% to 85% men, mean age approximately 66, aged roughly 23 to 79.

TCRdb keeps only in-frame clones here, not all; method: immunoSEQ multiplex PCR. There are roughly 45,000 clones in the sample; 80% to 90% occur only once, and around 7% lies in the top ten. Sequenced here: CD4+ or CD8+ T cells sorted from blood, sampled in a trial of the OX40 agonist ivuxolimab. The clonotype originates from an adult with an advanced solid tumor such as melanoma, head and neck, liver or kidney cancer.

The CDR3 DNA reads TGTGCCAGCAGCTCTCGGTCCCCTTTGGCCCAGTACTTC. It translates to CASSSRSPLAQYF. The chain couples TRBV21-1 to TRBJ2-5; the DNA was not compared with TRBD2, the D call given in the table. TRBV21-1 is a pseudogene segment. The CDR3 extends over 13 amino acids.